Listed below are T cell receptor beta chains from one sample, sequenced in a study of cytomegalovirus exposure and HLA in healthy donors. The data were produced by immunoSEQ multiplex PCR, yet TCRdb's version contains in-frame clones alone and is incomplete. The table lists about 100,000 clones, roughly 79% of them singletons, with under 3.5% in the top ten. Sequencing used PBMCs. The origin of the receptors is a female donor in good health and CMV-seropositive. Both conserved end residues are part of each CDR3. Each record gives: CDR3 protein, CDR3 DNA, clone size, J gene, V gene, D gene. The D gene is left open where the match is weak. Size values are once, few and many counts, or a class for expanded clones, and some rows have none.

CDR3 protein: CASSLSGGGAREQYF; CDR3 DNA: TGTGCCAGCAGCTTATCTGGCGGGGGGGCCCGGGAGCAGTACTTC; clone size: -; J gene: TRBJ2-7; V gene: TRBV7-2; D gene: TRBD2
CDR3 protein: CATSRDVGGLGPQHF; CDR3 DNA: TGTGCCACCAGCAGAGACGTCGGGGGGCTCGGGCCCCAGCATTTT; clone size: -; J gene: TRBJ1-5; V gene: TRBV15; D gene: -
CDR3 protein: CASSVGSSTDTQYF; CDR3 DNA: TGTGCCAGCAGCGTAGGTTCTAGCACAGATACGCAGTATTTT; clone size: -; J gene: TRBJ2-3; V gene: TRBV9; D gene: -
CDR3 protein: CASSFAGRETQYF; CDR3 DNA: TGTGCCAGCAGTTTTGCGGGGCGGGAGACCCAGTACTTC; clone size: -; J gene: TRBJ2-5; V gene: TRBV6-6; D gene: -
CDR3 protein: CSVALTASNQPQHF; CDR3 DNA: TGCAGCGTAGCTTTGACAGCAAGCAATCAGCCCCAGCATTTT; clone size: -; J gene: TRBJ1-5; V gene: TRBV29-1; D gene: -
CDR3 protein: CASRLNQGSEAFF; CDR3 DNA: TGCGCCAGCAGACTGAACCAGGGATCTGAAGCTTTCTTT; clone size: -; J gene: TRBJ1-1; V gene: TRBV4-1; D gene: -
CDR3 protein: CATTVAGGRYEQFF; CDR3 DNA: TGTGCCACCACTGTAGCGGGGGGGCGCTATGAGCAGTTCTTC; clone size: few; J gene: TRBJ2-1; V gene: TRBV13; D gene: TRBD2
CDR3 protein: CAITGDTGELFF; CDR3 DNA: TGTGCCATTACCGGGGACACCGGGGAGCTGTTTTTT; clone size: -; J gene: TRBJ2-2; V gene: TRBV10-3; D gene: -
CDR3 protein: CASSLGLTGGELFF; CDR3 DNA: TGTGCCAGCAGCTTAGGCCTTACCGGCGGGGAGCTGTTTTTT; clone size: once; J gene: TRBJ2-2; V gene: TRBV7-2; D gene: -
CDR3 protein: CASSRTGGYEQYF; CDR3 DNA: TGTGCCAGCAGTAGAACAGGGGGTTACGAGCAGTACTTC; clone size: once; J gene: TRBJ2-7; V gene: TRBV28; D gene: TRBD1
CDR3 protein: CAWTSGTGDYEQYF; CDR3 DNA: TGTGCCTGGACCTCCGGGACAGGGGACTACGAGCAGTACTTC; clone size: -; J gene: TRBJ2-7; V gene: TRBV30; D gene: TRBD1
CDR3 protein: CASSPKSGRTVNEQFF; CDR3 DNA: TGTGCCAGCAGCCCAAAAAGCGGGAGGACCGTTAATGAGCAGTTCTTC; clone size: -; J gene: TRBJ2-1; V gene: TRBV7-2; D gene: TRBD2
CDR3 protein: CASSLTIPGQGAYGYTF; CDR3 DNA: TGCGCCAGCAGCTTAACTATACCGGGACAGGGGGCCTATGGCTACACCTTC; clone size: -; J gene: TRBJ1-2; V gene: TRBV5-1; D gene: TRBD1
CDR3 protein: CASSVAGDRLETGANVLTF; CDR3 DNA: TGTGCCAGCAGCGTAGCCGGGGACAGGTTAGAGACTGGGGCCAACGTCCTGACTTTC; clone size: -; J gene: TRBJ2-6; V gene: TRBV9; D gene: TRBD1
CDR3 protein: CAISEGGSYSSEQYF; CDR3 DNA: TGTGCCATCAGTGAGGGAGGGTCCTATAGTAGCGAGCAGTACTTC; clone size: -; J gene: TRBJ2-7; V gene: TRBV10-3; D gene: -
CDR3 protein: CASSLPLGGSQPQHF; CDR3 DNA: TGTGCCAGCAGCCTACCTTTGGGGGGGAGTCAGCCCCAGCATTTT; clone size: once; J gene: TRBJ1-5; V gene: TRBV28; D gene: -
CDR3 protein: CASRDRGNNEKLFF; CDR3 DNA: TGCGCCAGCAGGGACAGGGGGAATAATGAAAAACTGTTTTTT; clone size: few; J gene: TRBJ1-4; V gene: TRBV4-1; D gene: TRBD1
CDR3 protein: CASSLEGTGDQPQHF; CDR3 DNA: TGTGCCAGCAGCTTAGAAGGGACAGGGGATCAGCCCCAGCATTTT; clone size: -; J gene: TRBJ1-5; V gene: TRBV7-2; D gene: TRBD1
CDR3 protein: CASSYSGPRNEQYF; CDR3 DNA: TGTGCCAGCAGTTACTCGGGGCCCCGGAACGAGCAGTACTTC; clone size: -; J gene: TRBJ2-7; V gene: TRBV6-6; D gene: -
CDR3 protein: CASSLAPAGEDTQYF; CDR3 DNA: TGTGCCAGCAGCTTAGCGCCCGCGGGGGAAGATACGCAGTATTTT; clone size: -; J gene: TRBJ2-3; V gene: TRBV7-6; D gene: TRBD2
CDR3 protein: CASRGQGSYEQYF; CDR3 DNA: TGTGCCAGCAGGGGACAGGGCTCCTACGAGCAGTACTTC; clone size: -; J gene: TRBJ2-7; V gene: TRBV28; D gene: TRBD1
CDR3 protein: CAWSVRSWRPNEQYF; CDR3 DNA: TGTGCCTGGAGTGTAAGGAGTTGGAGGCCCAACGAGCAGTACTTC; clone size: few; J gene: TRBJ2-7; V gene: TRBV30; D gene: -
CDR3 protein: CASSQGTGIPYEQYF; CDR3 DNA: TGTGCCAGCAGCCAGGGGACAGGGATACCCTACGAGCAGTACTTC; clone size: -; J gene: TRBJ2-7; V gene: TRBV7-2; D gene: TRBD1
CDR3 protein: CASSQEQGASNQPQHF; CDR3 DNA: TGTGCCAGCAGCCAGGAACAGGGGGCTAGCAATCAGCCCCAGCATTTT; clone size: -; J gene: TRBJ1-5; V gene: TRBV4-2; D gene: TRBD1
CDR3 protein: CASSVGGLSGNTIYF; CDR3 DNA: TGTGCCAGCAGCGTAGGAGGCCTCTCTGGAAACACCATATATTTT; clone size: once; J gene: TRBJ1-3; V gene: TRBV9; D gene: -
CDR3 protein: CATVRTLNTEAFF; CDR3 DNA: TGTGCCACCGTACGGACTCTGAACACTGAAGCTTTCTTT; clone size: -; J gene: TRBJ1-1; V gene: TRBV28; D gene: -
CDR3 protein: CASSPGAGANVLTF; CDR3 DNA: TGTGCCAGTAGTCCAGGGGCTGGGGCCAACGTCCTGACTTTC; clone size: -; J gene: TRBJ2-6; V gene: TRBV19; D gene: -
CDR3 protein: CASSREMNTEAFF; CDR3 DNA: TGTGCCAGCAGTCGGGAGATGAACACTGAAGCTTTCTTT; clone size: few; J gene: TRBJ1-1; V gene: TRBV6-5; D gene: -
CDR3 protein: CASSALRTGSRYEQYF; CDR3 DNA: TGTGCCAGCAGTGCTCTTCGGACAGGGAGCCGCTACGAGCAGTACTTC; clone size: -; J gene: TRBJ2-7; V gene: TRBV2; D gene: TRBD1
CDR3 protein: CASSRQGRGTNEKLFF; CDR3 DNA: TGTGCCAGCAGCCGACAGGGCAGGGGAACTAATGAAAAACTGTTTTTT; clone size: -; J gene: TRBJ1-4; V gene: TRBV9; D gene: TRBD1
CDR3 protein: CASSQQGNGELFF; CDR3 DNA: TGTGCCAGCAGCCAGCAGGGGAACGGGGAGCTGTTTTTT; clone size: -; J gene: TRBJ2-2; V gene: TRBV7-3; D gene: -
CDR3 protein: CASSALWRSTDEQFF; CDR3 DNA: TGCGCCAGCAGCGCCCTGTGGCGGTCCACCGATGAGCAGTTCTTC; clone size: -; J gene: TRBJ2-1; V gene: TRBV4-3; D gene: -
CDR3 protein: CASRSGGVNQPQHF; CDR3 DNA: TGTGCCAGCCGCTCGGGGGGCGTAAATCAGCCCCAGCATTTT; clone size: -; J gene: TRBJ1-5; V gene: TRBV7-8; D gene: -
CDR3 protein: CASSLAARETEYF; CDR3 DNA: TGCGCCAGCAGCTTGGCCGCACGGGAGACCGAGTACTTC; clone size: -; J gene: TRBJ2-5; V gene: TRBV5-1; D gene: -
CDR3 protein: CASSQGRRPSYTF; CDR3 DNA: TGTGCCAGCAGCCAAGGGAGAAGACCTAGCTACACCTTC; clone size: -; J gene: TRBJ1-2; V gene: TRBV14; D gene: -
CDR3 protein: CSVAGNRDTEAFF; CDR3 DNA: TGCAGCGTTGCGGGGAACAGGGACACTGAAGCTTTCTTT; clone size: -; J gene: TRBJ1-1; V gene: TRBV29-1; D gene: -
CDR3 protein: CATFGQGDGYTF; CDR3 DNA: TGTGCCACCTTTGGACAGGGCGATGGCTACACCTTC; clone size: -; J gene: TRBJ1-2; V gene: TRBV6-4; D gene: TRBD1
CDR3 protein: CASSRLDSEAFF; CDR3 DNA: TGTGCCAGCAGTCGCCTGGACAGTGAAGCTTTCTTT; clone size: -; J gene: TRBJ1-1; V gene: TRBV6-5; D gene: -
CDR3 protein: CASSLIQGRGGYTF; CDR3 DNA: TGTGCCAGCAGCCTAATCCAGGGGCGAGGTGGCTACACCTTC; clone size: -; J gene: TRBJ1-2; V gene: TRBV7-9; D gene: -
CDR3 protein: CAGVLGQSYEQYF; CDR3 DNA: TGTGCCGGGGTCTTAGGACAGAGCTACGAGCAGTACTTC; clone size: -; J gene: TRBJ2-7; V gene: TRBV30; D gene: -
CDR3 protein: CASSTVRLAGGAYNEQFF; CDR3 DNA: TGTGCCAGTAGTACCGTAAGACTAGCGGGAGGGGCCTACAATGAGCAGTTCTTC; clone size: -; J gene: TRBJ2-1; V gene: TRBV19; D gene: TRBD2
CDR3 protein: CASMFGNGELFF; CDR3 DNA: TGTGCCAGCATGTTCGGTAACGGGGAGCTGTTTTTT; clone size: -; J gene: TRBJ2-2; V gene: TRBV21-1; D gene: -
CDR3 protein: CASSENQVRETQYF; CDR3 DNA: TGTGCCAGCAGTGAAAATCAGGTTCGAGAGACCCAGTACTTC; clone size: -; J gene: TRBJ2-5; V gene: TRBV2; D gene: -
CDR3 protein: CASSVGGQGAEAFF; CDR3 DNA: TGTGCCAGCAGCGTAGGGGGACAGGGGGCTGAAGCTTTCTTT; clone size: -; J gene: TRBJ1-1; V gene: TRBV9; D gene: TRBD1
CDR3 protein: CASRRGRSGNTIYF; CDR3 DNA: TGTGCCAGCAGGAGGGGGAGATCTGGAAACACCATATATTTT; clone size: -; J gene: TRBJ1-3; V gene: TRBV28; D gene: -
CDR3 protein: CASSIVSGGQPQHF; CDR3 DNA: TGTGCCAGTAGTATAGTTTCCGGGGGTCAGCCCCAGCATTTT; clone size: -; J gene: TRBJ1-5; V gene: TRBV19; D gene: -
CDR3 protein: CASSVEGGRAYEQYF; CDR3 DNA: TGTGCCAGCAGCGTAGAGGGCGGGAGGGCCTACGAGCAGTACTTC; clone size: -; J gene: TRBJ2-7; V gene: TRBV9; D gene: TRBD2
CDR3 protein: CASSLGTGAVNQPQHF; CDR3 DNA: TGTGCCAGCAGCCTCGGGACAGGGGCAGTCAATCAGCCCCAGCATTTT; clone size: -; J gene: TRBJ1-5; V gene: TRBV5-6; D gene: TRBD1
CDR3 protein: CASSVTSGGETQYF; CDR3 DNA: TGTGCCAGCAGCGTGACTAGCGGGGGAGAGACCCAGTACTTC; clone size: -; J gene: TRBJ2-5; V gene: TRBV9; D gene: TRBD2
CDR3 protein: CATSSGSGSSTGELFF; CDR3 DNA: TGTGCCACCAGCAGTGGGAGCGGGAGTAGCACCGGGGAGCTGTTTTTT; clone size: once; J gene: TRBJ2-2; V gene: TRBV15; D gene: TRBD2
CDR3 protein: CASSQDWQSYEQYF; CDR3 DNA: TGCGCCAGCAGCCAAGATTGGCAATCCTACGAGCAGTACTTC; clone size: -; J gene: TRBJ2-7; V gene: TRBV4-1; D gene: -
CDR3 protein: CATSRDGVNTGELFF; CDR3 DNA: TGTGCCACCAGCAGGGACGGGGTGAACACCGGGGAGCTGTTTTTT; clone size: -; J gene: TRBJ2-2; V gene: TRBV15; D gene: -
CDR3 protein: CASSSATSGDRGETQYF; CDR3 DNA: TGCGCCAGCAGCTCGGCGACTAGCGGGGATAGAGGGGAGACCCAGTACTTC; clone size: -; J gene: TRBJ2-5; V gene: TRBV5-1; D gene: TRBD2
CDR3 protein: CASSQDSLWGDSSNTEAFF; CDR3 DNA: TGTGCCAGCAGCCAAGATTCTTTATGGGGGGACAGTTCGAACACTGAAGCTTTCTTT; clone size: -; J gene: TRBJ1-1; V gene: TRBV14; D gene: TRBD1
CDR3 protein: CASSLPDSYLYGYTF; CDR3 DNA: TGTGCCAGCAGTCTCCCGGACAGTTACCTCTATGGCTACACCTTC; clone size: -; J gene: TRBJ1-2; V gene: TRBV28; D gene: -
CDR3 protein: CASSRQLLYGYTF; CDR3 DNA: TGTGCCAGCAGTCGACAGCTTCTTTATGGCTACACCTTC; clone size: -; J gene: TRBJ1-2; V gene: TRBV6-5; D gene: -
CDR3 protein: CASSLAGNTEAFF; CDR3 DNA: TGCGCCAGCAGCTTGGCCGGGAACACTGAAGCTTTCTTT; clone size: -; J gene: TRBJ1-1; V gene: TRBV5-1; D gene: -
CDR3 protein: CASSVDRGENQPQHF; CDR3 DNA: TGTGCCAGCAGTGTCGACAGGGGCGAGAATCAGCCCCAGCATTTT; clone size: -; J gene: TRBJ1-5; V gene: TRBV28; D gene: TRBD1
CDR3 protein: CASSNQTGRGLSAQHF; CDR3 DNA: TGTGCCAGCAGCAACCAGACAGGCCGAGGGTTATCGGCCCAGCATTTT; clone size: -; J gene: TRBJ1-5; V gene: TRBV21-1; D gene: -
CDR3 protein: CASSAAGTINTQYF; CDR3 DNA: TGTGCCAGCAGTGCTGCGGGTACTATAAATACGCAGTATTTT; clone size: few; J gene: TRBJ2-3; V gene: TRBV6-1; D gene: -